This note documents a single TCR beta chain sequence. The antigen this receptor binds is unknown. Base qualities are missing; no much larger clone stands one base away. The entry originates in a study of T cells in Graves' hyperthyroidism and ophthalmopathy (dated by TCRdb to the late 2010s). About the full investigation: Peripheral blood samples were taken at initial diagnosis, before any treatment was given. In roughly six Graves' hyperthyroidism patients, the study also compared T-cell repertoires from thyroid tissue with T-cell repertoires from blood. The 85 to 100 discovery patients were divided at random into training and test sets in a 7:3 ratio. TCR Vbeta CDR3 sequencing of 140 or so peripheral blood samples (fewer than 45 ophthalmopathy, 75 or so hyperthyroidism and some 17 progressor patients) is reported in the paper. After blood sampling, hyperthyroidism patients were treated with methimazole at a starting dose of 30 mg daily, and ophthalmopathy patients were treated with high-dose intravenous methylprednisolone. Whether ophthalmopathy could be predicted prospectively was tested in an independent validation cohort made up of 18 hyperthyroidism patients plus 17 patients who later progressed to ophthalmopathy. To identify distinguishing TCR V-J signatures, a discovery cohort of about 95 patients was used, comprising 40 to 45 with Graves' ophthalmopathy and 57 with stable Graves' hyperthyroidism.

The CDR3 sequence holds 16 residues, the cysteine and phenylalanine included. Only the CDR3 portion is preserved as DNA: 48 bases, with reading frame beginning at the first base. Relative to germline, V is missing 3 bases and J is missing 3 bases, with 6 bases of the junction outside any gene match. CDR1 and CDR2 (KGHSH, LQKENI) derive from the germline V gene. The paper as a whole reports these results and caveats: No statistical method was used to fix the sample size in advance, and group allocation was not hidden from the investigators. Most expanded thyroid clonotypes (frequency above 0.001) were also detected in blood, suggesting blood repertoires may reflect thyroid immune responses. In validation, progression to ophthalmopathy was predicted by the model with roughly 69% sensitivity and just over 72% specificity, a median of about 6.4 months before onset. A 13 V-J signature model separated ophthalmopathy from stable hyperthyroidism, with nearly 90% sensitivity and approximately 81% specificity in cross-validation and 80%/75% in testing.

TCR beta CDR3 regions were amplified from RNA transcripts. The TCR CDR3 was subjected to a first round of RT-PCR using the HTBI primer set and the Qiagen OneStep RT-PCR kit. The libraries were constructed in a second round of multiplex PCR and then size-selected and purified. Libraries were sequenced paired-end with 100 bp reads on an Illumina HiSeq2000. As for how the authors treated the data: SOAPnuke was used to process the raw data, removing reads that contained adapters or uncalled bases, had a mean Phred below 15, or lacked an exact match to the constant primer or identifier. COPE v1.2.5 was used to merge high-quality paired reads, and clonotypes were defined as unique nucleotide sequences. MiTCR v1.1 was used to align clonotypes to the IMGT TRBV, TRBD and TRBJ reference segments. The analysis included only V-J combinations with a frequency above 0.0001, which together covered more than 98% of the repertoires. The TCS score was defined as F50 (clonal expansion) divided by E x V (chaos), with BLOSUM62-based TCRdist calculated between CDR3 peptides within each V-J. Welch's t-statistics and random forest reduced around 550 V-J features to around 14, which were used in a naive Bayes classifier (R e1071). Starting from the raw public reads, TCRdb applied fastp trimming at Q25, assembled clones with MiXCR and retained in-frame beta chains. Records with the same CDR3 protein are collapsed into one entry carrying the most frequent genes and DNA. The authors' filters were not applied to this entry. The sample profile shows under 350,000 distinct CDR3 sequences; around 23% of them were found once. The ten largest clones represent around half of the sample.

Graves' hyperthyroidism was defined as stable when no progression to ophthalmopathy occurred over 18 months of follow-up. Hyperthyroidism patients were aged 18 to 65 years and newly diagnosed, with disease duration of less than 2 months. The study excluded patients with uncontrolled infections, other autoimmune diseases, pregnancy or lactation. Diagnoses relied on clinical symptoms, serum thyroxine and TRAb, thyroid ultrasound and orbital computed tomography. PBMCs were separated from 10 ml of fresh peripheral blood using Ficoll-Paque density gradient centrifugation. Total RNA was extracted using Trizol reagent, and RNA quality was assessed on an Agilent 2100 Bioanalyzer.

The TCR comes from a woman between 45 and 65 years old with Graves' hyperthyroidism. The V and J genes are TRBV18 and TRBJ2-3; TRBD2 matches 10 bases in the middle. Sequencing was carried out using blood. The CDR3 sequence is CASSPLAGGETDTQYF. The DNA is TGTGCCAGCTCACCCTTAGCGGGAGGAGAGACAGATACGCAGTATTTT.